This TCR beta chain was observed in a study of blood T cell repertoires in COVID-19 (dated by TCRdb to 2018 to 2020). A note on the overall study: Collaborator samples came from the United States, Italy and Spain and covered acute and convalescent phases of COVID-19. Samples were obtained from the ongoing ImmuneRACE study (first 160 participants) and from approximately 1,200 subjects provided by 6 global collaborators. The material from the prospective study consisted of cDNA or gDNA derived from T cells, B-cell-depleted T cells, or PBMCs. Where available, HLA class I and class II types were taken from metadata supplied by the sample provider and were not determined by assay-based typing. Nearly every sample came with metadata listing a de-identified subject ID, COVID-19 status, age in years and sex. Subjects who had been exposed to COVID-19, were actively infected with it, or had recovered from it provided the deeply sampled blood TCRbeta repertoires that made up the dataset. The repertoires were made available in a free public database intended to serve as a resource for research on the immune response to SARS-CoV-2. Beyond this particular receptor, the publication reports: Clinical and demographic metadata were provided uncurated, with the amount varying by source and participant.

This clone appeared a few times. It has no known antigen specificity. No base quality information exists; no much larger clone differs at one position. For CDR1 and CDR2, the germline V gene lists SGHTS and YDEGEE. The CDR3 has 16 amino acids, counting the end cysteine and phenylalanine. Only CDR3 DNA remains: 48 bases, in frame from the first base. V is pruned by 5 bases and J by 5 bases, leaving 12 bases of the junction without a gene match. Whole blood was collected in K2EDTA tubes by collaborating institutions according to the institutions' own protocols. For TCRbeta analysis, collaborators shipped samples as frozen whole blood, isolated PBMCs, or DNA extracted from either of those sample types. The immunoSEQ Assay, a bias-controlled multiplex PCR, was used to amplify TCRbeta CDR3 regions from genomic DNA. Regarding the original processing steps: Within the assay, amplification of reference gene primers was used to estimate how many nucleated cells each sample contained. To quantify the absolute abundance of each unique TCRbeta CDR3 rearrangement, sequence reads were collapsed and filtered. Productive Simpson clonality was computed per sample as the square root of Simpson's diversity index over productive rearrangements. Here the immuneACCESS table is served through TCRdb, limited to in-frame sequences with V and J called. Missing clones are a known gap in these copies; in checked studies unresolved V genes cover under half, and the rest lacks a known reason. V and J calls and clone size are copied from that table; D and trimming were computed from the DNA. For this sample there are about 20,000 clones; around 79% appear just once. Roughly three fifths of the sample is in the top ten clones.

The specimen was peripheral blood. The sequence was obtained from a man aged 80 or over with acute or convalescent COVID-19. The V and J segments used are TRBV5-8 and TRBJ2-5, and 10 junctional nucleotides match TRBD1. The CDR3 protein sequence reads: CASSPTQGTGVETQYF. The nucleotide sequence is given as TGTGCCAGCAGTCCTACCCAAGGGACAGGGGTTGAGACCCAGTACTTC.